Each of the 30 T cell receptor beta chains below was sequenced from the same sample in a study of blood T cell repertoires in COVID-19. Using immunoSEQ multiplex PCR, the repertoire was profiled, and TCRdb retains in-frame clones only, with some absent. Of 300,000 to 450,000 clones in the sample, around 87% are singletons; the top ten hold 10%. Sample: peripheral blood. The receptors stem from a woman aged 25 to 39 with COVID-19, enrolled during active disease.

V gene TRBV28 combines with J gene TRBJ1-3; 10 bases are a match to TRBD1. The CDR3 extends over 19 amino acids. Germline V gene lookup returns CDR1 MDHEN and CDR2 SYDVKM. Trimming at V came to 8 bases and at J to 3 bases, leaving 19 bases not matched to a gene. The CDR3 region has the DNA TGTGCCAGCGGATTAACCGGGACAGGGGACCTATGGTATGGAAACACCATATATTTT. Translation: CASGLTGTGDLWYGNTIYF.

The V gene is TRBV27, the J gene TRBJ2-7; weak D call: TRBD1 (6 bases). The V end was cut by 3 bases, the J end by 2 bases, with 14 bases between. CDR1 MNHEY and CDR2 SMNVEV come from the germline V gene (reference sequence). The CDR3 length is 15 residues. CDR3 in amino acids: CASSLRQGITYEQYF. CDR3 DNA: TGTGCCAGCAGTTTGAGGCAGGGGATTACCTACGAGCAGTACTTC.

The J gene is TRBJ2-7, the V gene TRBV19, with D perhaps TRBD2 (6 bases). Trimming shortened V by 1 base and J by 3 bases, and 10 bases separated the two germline ends. In germline, CDR1 is LNHDA, CDR2 SQIVND (reference sequence). CDR3 size: 14 residues. In DNA form, the CDR3 reads TGTGCCAGTAGTATAGGACCCGGGGGCTACGAGCAGTACTTC. Protein sequence: CASSIGPGGYEQYF.

This chain joins TRBV9 and TRBJ2-7; the D gene is possibly TRBD2 (6 bases). The ends were cut back, 3 bases at V and 3 bases at J, with 10 bases in the middle. Germline-derived CDR1 and CDR2 are SGDLS and YYNGEE. This CDR3 comprises 13 residues. The CDR3 DNA reads as TGTGCCAGCAGCGCGGGAGTAAGCTACGAGCAGTACTTC. It translates to CASSAGVSYEQYF.

The table lists this clone with a count of one. The V call is TRBV19, the J call TRBJ2-7, with D tentatively TRBD2 (6 bases). The CDR3 contains 15 residues. CDR1 is LNHDA and CDR2 is SQIVND in the germline V gene (reference sequence). V dropped 3 bases and J dropped 2 bases, with 14 bases sitting between them. The CDR3 coding sequence is TGTGCCAGTAGTATGAGCGAGCGGGCAACCTACGAGCAGTACTTC. Translating it yields CASSMSERATYEQYF.

This clone was seen a few times. The V gene is TRBV30, the J gene TRBJ1-1; tentative D call: TRBD1 (5 bases). Trimming removed 8 bases at V and 4 bases at J, with 17 bases between. The CDR3 spans 13 residues. CDR1 is GTSNPN and CDR2 is SVGIG in the germline V gene (reference sequence). CDR3 in amino acids: CAVKTFGGTEAFF. The CDR3 DNA is TGTGCCGTCAAGACATTCGGGGGCACTGAAGCTTTCTTT. The variable domain in full, completed from reference TRBV30 and TRBJ1-1, reads SQTIHQWPATLVQPVGSPLSLECTVEGTSNPNLYWYRQAAGRGLQLLFYSVGIGQISSEVPQNLSASRPQDRQFILSSKKLLLSDSGFYLCAVKTFGGTEAFFGQGTRLTVV.

The chain combines TRBV9 with TRBJ1-1, with D hard to call. V gave up 1 base and J gave up 0 bases, with 10 bases separating them. The CDR3 extends over 15 amino acids. Germline loops: CDR1 SGDLS, CDR2 YYNGEE. CDR3 nucleotide sequence: TGTGCCAGCAGCGTATGGGGAGATTTGAACACTGAAGCTTTCTTT. This codes for CASSVWGDLNTEAFF.

This chain joins TRBV5-1 and TRBJ1-1, with TRBD1 as a possible D gene (5 bases). Germline V gene data show CDR1 as SGHRS and CDR2 as YFSETQ. The germline V and J ends were trimmed by 4 bases and 6 bases, with 10 bases remaining between them. This CDR3 spans 12 amino acids. DNA for the CDR3: TGCGCCAGCAGCAGTGGACACTCTGAAGCTTTCTTT. This encodes CASSSGHSEAFF.

This clone appeared a single time. The gene calls are TRBV25-1 and TRBJ2-2; D gene unclear. Germline CDR1 and CDR2: MGHDK and SYGVNS. The CDR3 extends over 15 amino acids. V was shortened by 7 bases and J by 4 bases, with 16 bases between the two germline ends. The CDR3 spells CASMGRGSGTGELFF. CDR3 coding DNA: TGTGCCAGCATGGGTCGAGGATCTGGCACCGGGGAGCTGTTTTTT.

The chain joins TRBV18 to TRBJ2-3, with TRBD1 as a possible D gene (6 bases). V lost 1 base and J lost 2, with 16 bases in between. The CDR3 is made up of 17 amino acids. Germline V gene data show CDR1 as KGHSH and CDR2 as LQKENI. This CDR3 is CASSPLPRGSFTDTQYF. The DNA for the CDR3 is TGTGCCAGCTCACCACTTCCCAGGGGATCTTTCACAGATACGCAGTATTTT.

This chain joins TRBV7-2 and TRBJ2-3; TRBD2 agrees at 11 bases. Germline loops: CDR1 SGHTA, CDR2 FQGNSA. Germline trimming cut 4 bases from V and 0 bases from J; bases unmatched to any gene: 3. The CDR3 contains 16 residues. The CDR3 DNA reads TGTGCCAGCAGCTCGTGGACTAGCGGGAGCACAGATACGCAGTATTTT. It codes for CASSSWTSGSTDTQYF.

This rearrangement joins TRBV25-1 to TRBJ2-3, with 11 bases aligning to TRBD2. Trimming at V came to 5 bases and at J to 6 bases, leaving 7 bases not matched to a gene. This CDR3 region has 15 residues. Germline-derived CDR1 and CDR2 are MGHDK and SYGVNS. The CDR3 protein is CASSTSGGPGDTQYF. CDR3 in DNA: TGTGCCAGCAGTACTAGCGGGGGCCCGGGTGATACGCAGTATTTT.

The V and J genes are TRBV28 and TRBJ2-2, with D perhaps TRBD2 (5 bases). CDR1 and CDR2 (germline): MDHEN, SYDVKM. Trimming left V 8 bases short and J 0 bases short, with 13 bases between. The CDR3 sequence is 15 residues long. CDR3 sequence reads: CASRGRLANTGELFF. For the CDR3, the DNA is TGTGCCAGCCGAGGGCGTCTCGCGAACACCGGGGAGCTGTTTTTT.

The J gene is TRBJ2-2, the V gene TRBV7-9, with a possible D match to TRBD2 (5 bases). V lost 5 bases, J lost 6 bases, and 16 bases lay in between. From germline, CDR1 is SEHNR and CDR2 FQNEAQ (reference sequence). The CDR3 has 15 residues. The CDR3 reads CASSPFGLRAGELFF. As DNA, the CDR3 is TGTGCCAGCAGCCCCTTCGGTCTGAGGGCCGGGGAGCTGTTTTTT.

The chain employs TRBV27 and TRBJ2-1, with 8 positions matching TRBD2. The length of the CDR3 is 13 residues. Per germline, CDR1 MNHEY and CDR2 SMNVEV (reference sequence). J was trimmed by 8 bases and V by 9 bases; bases with no gene match: 9. The CDR3 bases are TGTGCCAGTTTAGCGGGAATAGGCCATGAGCAGTTCTTC. Residues: CASLAGIGHEQFF.

On this clone itself: This CDR3 is also generated by other DNA sequences in the sample. This rearrangement joins TRBV29-1 to TRBJ1-1; 8 bases agree with TRBD1. This CDR3 is built from 13 residues. CDR1 and CDR2 from the germline V gene are SQVTM and ANQGSEA. Unmatched junction bases numbered 2, after V lost 4 bases and J lost 1 base. The CDR3 protein is CSVVGQGNTEAFF. The CDR3, as DNA: TGCAGCGTTGTCGGACAGGGGAACACTGAAGCTTTCTTT.

The chain carries TRBV7-2 and TRBJ2-3; 12 nucleotides align to TRBD2. Germline V gives CDR1 SGHTA, CDR2 FQGNSA. The CDR3 has 17 amino acids. The ends lost 1 base at V and 5 bases at J; junction bases unmatched: 7. CDR3 amino acids: CASSLGRLAGVIDTQYF. In nucleotides, the CDR3 is TGTGCCAGCAGCTTAGGACGACTAGCGGGAGTGATAGATACGCAGTATTTT.

The rearrangement uses TRBV10-3 and TRBJ2-3; the match to TRBD2 covers 8 bases. The CDR3 is 18 amino acids. The V gene's germline CDR1 is ENHRY and CDR2 SYGVKD. The trim removed 0 bases at V and 1 base at J, leaving 9 bases unmatched. In DNA, the CDR3 is TGTGCCATCAGTGAGTCGAACCAGGCCGGGGGGGGCACAGATACGCAGTATTTT. It is translated as CAISESNQAGGGTDTQYF.

The J gene is TRBJ2-1, the V gene TRBV24-1; 12 bases fit TRBD2. The CDR3 consists of 15 residues. Per germline, CDR1 KGHDR and CDR2 SFDVKD. V shed 4 bases, J shed 8 bases, and the junction held 5 bases outside the gene matches. The CDR3 here is CATSERLAGAYEQFF. The CDR3 nucleotides are TGTGCCACCAGTGAACGACTAGCGGGAGCGTATGAGCAGTTCTTC.

This sequence joins TRBV7-9 and TRBJ2-5; TRBD1 matches at 9 bases. Germline V gives CDR1 SEHNR, CDR2 FQNEAQ (reference sequence). The V and J ends lost 1 base and 2 bases, in that order; junction bases with no gene match: 5. This CDR3 region has 16 residues. CDR3 coding DNA: TGTGCCAGCAGCTTAGACAGGGGGCAGGGGCAAGAGACCCAGTACTTC. Protein product: CASSLDRGQGQETQYF.

V gene TRBV7-2 combines with J gene TRBJ2-2, with 11 positions matching TRBD1. In germline, CDR1 is SGHTA, CDR2 FQGNSA. The CDR3 consists of 16 residues. Trimming cost V 4 bases and J 7 bases; bases outside gene matches: 8. Here the CDR3 DNA reads TGTGCCAGCAGCTCCTGGACAGGGGGCGCGGGCGGGGAGCTGTTTTTT. Amino acids: CASSSWTGGAGGELFF.

The chain links TRBV4-1 to TRBJ2-1; no firm D call. CDR1 is MGHRA, CDR2 YSYEKL, per germline. The CDR3 sequence is 14 residues long. Deletions cut 2 bases from V and 9 bases from J, with 14 bases between. CDR3: CASSQHGSLGEQFF. The DNA for the CDR3 is TGCGCCAGCAGCCAACACGGGTCCCTCGGTGAGCAGTTCTTC.

This clone was counted a few times. The chain uses TRBV4-1 and TRBJ2-1; D not certain. V lost 4 bases and J lost 6, with 10 bases in between. Germline V gene data show CDR1 as MGHRA and CDR2 as YSYEKL. This CDR3 has 13 amino acids. As DNA, the CDR3 is TGCGCCAGCAGCCCTAGTTTGATCAATGAGCAGTTCTTC. This codes for CASSPSLINEQFF.

The chain couples TRBV19 to TRBJ2-5; perhaps TRBD1 as D (6 bases). This CDR3 is 15 amino acids long. CDR1 is LNHDA and CDR2 is SQIVND in the germline V gene (reference sequence). Deletions cut 5 bases from V and 0 bases from J, with 13 bases between. In DNA form, the CDR3 reads TGTGCCAGTAGTGCACCCTCAGGGGACCAAGAGACCCAGTACTTC. Amino acid sequence: CASSAPSGDQETQYF. Full variable domain (rest looked up from reference TRBV19 and TRBJ2-5): DGGITQSPKYLFRKEGQNVTLSCEQNLNHDAMYWYRQDPGQGLRLIYYSQIVNDFQKGDIAEGYSVSREKKESFPLTVTSAQKNPTAFYLCASSAPSGDQETQYFGPGTRLLVL.

The rearrangement uses TRBV14 and TRBJ2-7; tentatively, D is TRBD1 (5 bases). V lost 4 bases and J lost 2, with 15 bases in between. CDR3 size: 15 residues. Germline CDR1 reads SGHDN; CDR2 reads FVKESK. The CDR3 spells CASSRRGRFPYEQYF. CDR3 nucleotide sequence: TGTGCCAGCAGCCGAAGGGGCCGATTTCCCTACGAGCAGTACTTC.

The chain recombines TRBV28 with TRBJ2-3; D might be TRBD1 (5 bases). V lost 10 bases and J 4 bases, leaving 12 bases between the germline ends. CDR1 and CDR2 from the germline V gene are MDHEN and SYDVKM. The length of the CDR3 is 12 residues. In nucleotides, the CDR3 is TGTGCCACCCAGGGTACCCCAGATACGCAGTATTTT. Translation gives CATQGTPDTQYF.

This sequence joins TRBV5-1 and TRBJ1-5; D remains ambiguous. The CDR3 has 14 amino acids. Trimming cost V 3 bases and J 7 bases, with 14 bases left between them. The germline CDR1 and CDR2 sequences are SGHRS and YFSETQ. The CDR3 here is CASSSNLGEQPQHF. DNA of the CDR3: TGCGCCAGCAGCTCGAACCTGGGAGAGCAGCCCCAGCATTTT.

The rearrangement joins TRBV27 to TRBJ1-1, with TRBD1 matching 10 bases. V lost 6 bases, J lost 3 bases, and 10 bases stayed unmatched. Germline V CDR1 and CDR2: MNHEY, SMNVEV (reference sequence). This CDR3 contains 16 residues. The CDR3 is CASRLRQGARDTEAFF. In DNA, the CDR3 is TGTGCCAGCAGGCTGAGACAGGGGGCGCGGGACACTGAAGCTTTCTTT.

This chain connects TRBV9 to TRBJ2-7; 9 bases fit TRBD1. Germline V CDR1 and CDR2: SGDLS, YYNGEE. CDR3 length equals 14 residues. Trimming cost V 7 bases and J 6 bases; bases outside gene matches: 11. The CDR3 coding sequence is TGTGCCAGCGGGAGGGGACAGGGATATAGCGAGCAGTACTTC. Translated: CASGRGQGYSEQYF.

The CDR3 here is CASSLGRGYNEQFF. The CDR3 DNA reads as TGTGCCAGCAGCTTAGGTAGGGGCTACAATGAGCAGTTCTTC. The chain joins TRBV7-2 to TRBJ2-1, with D perhaps matching TRBD1 (5 bases). V was trimmed by 1 base and J by 3 bases, leaving 7 bases between them. The CDR3 is 14 residues long. CDR1 is SGHTA, CDR2 FQGNSA, per germline.